The 27 T cell receptor beta chains given below trace back to one sample, sequenced in a study of hypomethylating agent response in myelodysplastic syndrome. Sequencing used immunoSEQ multiplex PCR; TCRdb keeps in-frame clones, though not all of them. Of 5,000 to 6,500 clones listed, roughly 80% were seen once; the top ten hold approximately 27%. Source: bone marrow, taken before or after starting hypomethylating agent treatment for myelodysplastic syndrome (not recorded which). Receptors originate from a human donor with myelodysplastic syndrome.

This chain links TRBV18 with TRBJ1-1; D unclear. Per germline, CDR1 KGHSH and CDR2 LQKENI. The CDR3 length is 13 residues. V lost 3 bases and J 6 bases, leaving 11 bases between the germline ends. CDR3 sequence (DNA): TGTGCCAGCTCACCCCAAGGTGGGGCTGAAGCTTTCTTT. Translation: CASSPQGGAEAFF.

This clone has more than one count but fewer than ten. This chain joins TRBV28 and TRBJ1-2, with 11 bases matching TRBD1. The CDR3 contains 15 residues. V gave up 8 bases and J gave up 2 bases; unmatched junction bases: 7. The germline V gene has CDR1 MDHEN and CDR2 SYDVKM. In nucleotides, the CDR3 is TGTGCCAGCCGGGACAGGGGGAGATCGAACTATGGCTACACCTTC. The encoded protein is CASRDRGRSNYGYTF.

This clone came up a few times. The chain couples TRBV28 to TRBJ2-7, with TRBD2 identical over 10 bases. CDR1 MDHEN and CDR2 SYDVKM come from the germline V gene. V trimming: 8 bases; J trimming: 0 bases; junction bases outside the gene matches: 4. The CDR3 is 14 residues long. The chain's CDR3 is CASHSGGSSYEQYF. Here the CDR3 DNA reads TGTGCCAGCCATAGCGGGGGGAGCTCCTACGAGCAGTACTTC. Variable domain in full (rest from reference TRBV28 and TRBJ2-7): DVKVTQSSRYLVKRTGEKVFLECVQDMDHENMFWYRQDPGLGLRLIYFSYDVKMKEKGDIPEGYSVSREKKERFSLILESASTNQTSMYLCASHSGGSSYEQYFGPGTRLTVT.

The chain uses TRBV28 and TRBJ2-7, with 8 bases matching TRBD1. Losses at the gene ends were 6 bases for V and 7 bases for J; bases not matched to a gene: 11. This CDR3 has 14 amino acids. The germline CDR1 and CDR2 sequences are MDHEN and SYDVKM. CDR3 sequence (DNA): TGTGCCAGCAGGGAGACAGGGGATTGGAGGGAGCAGTACTTC. It is translated as CASRETGDWREQYF.

This chain uses TRBV27 with TRBJ2-3; D is perhaps TRBD2 (6 bases). Germline V lookup: CDR1 MNHEY, CDR2 SMNVEV (reference sequence). The V gene lost 2 bases and the J gene lost 7 bases, with 28 bases spanning the gap. The CDR3 sequence is 19 residues long. The CDR3 sequence: CASSLKRYSGGDHINTQYF. The CDR3 nucleotides are TGTGCCAGCAGTTTAAAGAGGTATAGTGGCGGGGACCACATCAATACGCAGTATTTT.

By share, this clone counts as medium-sized. V gene TRBV7-2 combines with J gene TRBJ1-5; 7 bases agree with TRBD1. CDR1 SGHTA and CDR2 FQGNSA come from the germline V gene. The V segment lost 3 bases and the J segment 2 bases; nucleotides outside the gene matches: 4. CDR3 size: 15 residues. CDR3 sequence (DNA): TGTGCCAGCAGCTTGAGACAGGGAGGCAATCAGCCCCAGCATTTT. As protein: CASSLRQGGNQPQHF.

CDR3 sequence reads: CASSLPKTSGRSDTQYF. CDR3 DNA: TGTGCCAGCAGCTTACCTAAGACTAGCGGGAGATCAGATACGCAGTATTTT. The rearrangement uses TRBV7-2 and TRBJ2-3; TRBD2 aligns across 12 bases. Germline loops: CDR1 SGHTA, CDR2 FQGNSA. Trimming took 2 bases from V and 4 from J; bases not matched to a gene: 7. The CDR3 runs to 17 residues.

The chain recombines TRBV7-6 with TRBJ1-1, with 7 bases fitting TRBD1. Germline trimming cut 2 bases from V and 11 bases from J; bases unmatched to any gene: 8. Germline V CDR1 and CDR2: SGHVS, FNYEAQ. The CDR3 covers 13 residues. The CDR3 protein is CASSLPGQWFAFF. The CDR3 bases are TGTGCCAGCAGCTTACCGGGACAGTGGTTTGCTTTCTTT. The full variable domain, its missing parts supplied by reference TRBV7-6 and TRBJ1-1, is GAGVSQSPRYKVTKRGQDVALRCDPISGHVSLYWYRQALGQGPEFLTYFNYEAQQDKSGLPNDRFSAERPEGSISTLTIQRTEQRDSAMYRCASSLPGQWFAFFGQGTRLTVV.

CDR3: CASSPMTSGGAGDTQYF. CDR3 sequence (DNA): TGTGCCAGCAGCCCCATGACTAGCGGGGGGGCCGGAGATACGCAGTATTTT. The J gene is TRBJ2-3, the V gene TRBV11-3; 14 bases are shared with TRBD2. CDR1 and CDR2 (germline): SGHNT, YENEEA. This CDR3 is 17 amino acids long. With 5 bases clipped from V and 5 bases from J, the junction kept 9 bases outside the gene matches.

The V gene is TRBV4-2, the J gene TRBJ1-1, with D tentatively TRBD1 (5 bases). The CDR3 extends over 15 amino acids. Trimming pared 7 bases from V and 1 base from J, leaving 16 bases between. Germline V gene sequence: CDR1 LGHNA, CDR2 YNFKEQ. In nucleotides, the CDR3 is TGTGCCAGCAACTCCGTTGCAGGGCAGAACACTGAAGCTTTCTTT. Translating gives CASNSVAGQNTEAFF.

J is TRBJ2-2 and V is TRBV7-2, with D uncertain. Per the germline V gene, CDR1 is SGHTA and CDR2 is FQGNSA. V dropped 3 bases and J dropped 4 bases, with 6 bases sitting between them. This CDR3 comprises 13 residues. DNA for the CDR3: TGTGCCAGCAGCTTCAGAATCACCGGGGAGCTGTTTTTT. Its translation: CASSFRITGELFF.

This clone was seen a few times. The V call is TRBV27, the J call TRBJ2-3; 9 bases match TRBD1. CDR1 is MNHEY, CDR2 SMNVEV, per germline (reference sequence). The V and J ends lost 6 bases and 4 bases, in that order; junction bases with no gene match: 8. The CDR3 sequence is 15 residues long. CDR3 DNA sequence: TGTGCCAGCAGCGCCCGGGACAGGGAGGCAGATACGCAGTATTTT. As protein: CASSARDREADTQYF.

This clone occurred a few times. The gene calls are TRBV7-3 and TRBJ2-3, with 9 bases lining up with TRBD2. With V trimmed by 8 bases and J by 3 bases, 9 bases remained unmatched. The CDR3 spans 15 residues. Germline V gene sequence: CDR1 SGHTA, CDR2 FQGTGA. The CDR3 region is CASSESGGRTDTQYF. As DNA, the CDR3 is TGTGCCAGCTCGGAGAGCGGGGGGCGAACAGATACGCAGTATTTT.

The V call is TRBV29-1, the J call TRBJ2-6; D remains ambiguous. Per the germline V gene, CDR1 is SQVTM and CDR2 is ANQGSEA. The CDR3 runs 13 residues. V was trimmed by 4 bases and J by 2 bases, leaving 6 bases between them. CDR3 protein: CSVAPAGANVLTF. CDR3 bases: TGCAGCGTTGCCCCTGCTGGGGCCAACGTCCTGACTTTC.

The CDR3 DNA sequence: TGTGCCAGCAGTTCCCACTGGACTGTGGAATCCTACAATGAGCAGTTCTTC. As protein: CASSSHWTVESYNEQFF. This sequence joins TRBV28 and TRBJ2-1; D might be TRBD2 (5 bases). The V gene lost 4 bases and the J gene lost 1 base, with 17 bases spanning the gap. This CDR3 is 17 amino acids long. CDR1 is MDHEN and CDR2 is SYDVKM in the germline V gene.

The rearrangement uses TRBV28 and TRBJ1-4; no firm D call. This CDR3 region has 15 residues. The V and J ends lost 8 bases and 0 bases respectively, with 13 bases between them. CDR1 and CDR2 from the germline V gene are MDHEN and SYDVKM. As DNA, the CDR3 is TGTGCCAGCGGCACTTGGGGTGCAACTAATGAAAAACTGTTTTTT. Its protein product is CASGTWGATNEKLFF. Together with reference TRBV28 and TRBJ1-4, the CDR3 gives the full variable domain: DVKVTQSSRYLVKRTGEKVFLECVQDMDHENMFWYRQDPGLGLRLIYFSYDVKMKEKGDIPEGYSVSREKKERFSLILESASTNQTSMYLCASGTWGATNEKLFFGSGTQLSVL.

V and J are TRBV5-5 and TRBJ2-1, with a possible D match to TRBD1 (6 bases). This CDR3 has 13 residues. The V end lost 7 bases, the J end lost 6 bases, and 14 bases lay between the germline ends. Germline CDR1 is SGHKS and CDR2 is YYEKEE (reference sequence). The CDR3 loop is CASGGLRSNEQFF. The CDR3 DNA follows: TGTGCCAGCGGGGGCCTTAGGTCCAATGAGCAGTTCTTC.

This clone was counted once. The CDR3 nucleotides read TGCAGCATCCTCCATGATTTTGACTATGGCTACACCTTC. This codes for CSILHDFDYGYTF. This chain uses TRBV29-1 with TRBJ1-2; no clear D. Germline values: CDR1 SQVTM, CDR2 ANQGSEA. This CDR3 has 13 amino acids. V was pared by 8 bases and J by 3 bases, with 16 bases between.

V gene TRBV5-4 combines with J gene TRBJ2-1; 14 nucleotides agree with TRBD2. After removal of 0 bases from V and 9 bases from J, the junction contained 5 bases not matched to a gene. There are 16 residues in the CDR3. CDR1 SGHNT and CDR2 YYREEE come from the germline V gene (reference sequence). The CDR3 spells CASSLETSGRGGEQFF. Written as DNA, the CDR3 is TGTGCCAGCAGCTTGGAGACTAGCGGGAGGGGGGGTGAGCAGTTCTTC.

This chain connects TRBV6-5 to TRBJ2-7; 8 nucleotides agree with TRBD2. CDR3 length: 14 amino acids. CDR1 is MNHEY, CDR2 SVGAGI, per germline. V was clipped by 5 bases and J by 5 bases; unmatched bases: 8. CDR3 in amino acids: CASSRGLARHEQYF. The CDR3 nucleotides read TGTGCCAGCAGTCGTGGACTAGCCCGCCACGAGCAGTACTTC.

The rearrangement uses TRBV10-2 and TRBJ2-7, with D perhaps TRBD1 (6 bases). The CDR3 runs to 16 residues. Deletions cut 3 bases from V and 5 bases from J, with 20 bases between. The germline V gene encodes CDR1 WSHSY and CDR2 SAAADI. DNA for the CDR3: TGCGCCAGCAGTGAAGGGGGAACCCGGGGCCGGAACGAGCAGTACTTC. It translates to CASSEGGTRGRNEQYF.

The CDR3 nucleotides read TGTGCCAGCTCACTCTCGGGGTCCGCCTACGAGCAGTACTTC. As protein: CASSLSGSAYEQYF. V and J are TRBV28 and TRBJ2-7; a possible D gene is TRBD2 (5 bases). Per the germline V gene, CDR1 is MDHEN and CDR2 is SYDVKM. The V end was cut by 8 bases, the J end by 2 bases, with 16 bases between. The CDR3 extends over 14 amino acids.

This clone was observed once. The J gene is TRBJ1-3, the V gene TRBV6-5; D is uncertain. CDR3 length equals 15 residues. With 6 bases removed from V and 7 bases from J, the gap between germline ends came to 19 bases. Germline CDR1 and CDR2: MNHEY and SVGAGI. CDR3 residues: CASSLGSSSANTIYF. In DNA, the CDR3 is TGTGCCAGCAGCCTAGGATCTTCCTCGGCGAACACCATATATTTT.

This clone appeared a few times. This rearrangement joins TRBV19 to TRBJ1-1; 7 bases are a match to TRBD1. Losses at the gene ends were 6 bases for V and 6 bases for J; bases not matched to a gene: 7. This CDR3 contains 13 residues. CDR1 is LNHDA, CDR2 SQIVND, per germline (reference sequence). The CDR3 coding sequence is TGTGCCAGTAGAGAACAGGGGAGCGCTGAAGCTTTCTTT. Amino acids: CASREQGSAEAFF.

The chain joins TRBV11-1 to TRBJ2-2; 9 bases match TRBD1. This CDR3 region has 15 residues. Germline CDR1 SGHAT, CDR2 FQDESV (reference sequence). V shed 5 bases, J shed 6 bases, and the junction held 7 bases outside the gene matches. The CDR3 spells CASSPGQGGAGELFF. CDR3 DNA sequence: TGTGCCAGCAGCCCGGGACAGGGTGGCGCCGGGGAGCTGTTTTTT.

This sequence joins TRBV5-1 and TRBJ1-2; no reliable D call. The V gene's germline CDR1 is SGHRS and CDR2 YFSETQ. Trimming pared 5 bases from V and 2 bases from J, leaving 4 bases between. The CDR3 has 11 amino acids. This chain's CDR3 is CASRQNYGYTF. The CDR3 region has the DNA TGCGCCAGCAGACAGAACTATGGCTACACCTTC.

The gene calls are TRBV2 and TRBJ1-1, with D unresolved. CDR1 is SNHLY, CDR2 FYNNEI, per germline. This CDR3 region has 12 residues. V lost 4 bases and J 3 bases, leaving 6 bases between the germline ends. The CDR3 sequence is CASSGPYTEAFF. For the CDR3, the DNA is TGTGCCAGCAGTGGGCCTTACACTGAAGCTTTCTTT.